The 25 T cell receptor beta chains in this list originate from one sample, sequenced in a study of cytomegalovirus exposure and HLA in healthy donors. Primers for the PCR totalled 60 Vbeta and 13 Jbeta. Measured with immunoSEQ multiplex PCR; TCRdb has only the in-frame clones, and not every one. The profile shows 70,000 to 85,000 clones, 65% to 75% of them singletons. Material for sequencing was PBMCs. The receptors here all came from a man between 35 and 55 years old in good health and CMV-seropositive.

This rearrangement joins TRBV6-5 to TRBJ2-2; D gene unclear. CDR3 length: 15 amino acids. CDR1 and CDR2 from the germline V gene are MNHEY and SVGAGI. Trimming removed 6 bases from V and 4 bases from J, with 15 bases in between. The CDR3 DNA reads TGTGCCAGCAGGGCCTGGGCGTTCCCCACCGGGGAGCTGTTTTTT. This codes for CASRAWAFPTGELFF.

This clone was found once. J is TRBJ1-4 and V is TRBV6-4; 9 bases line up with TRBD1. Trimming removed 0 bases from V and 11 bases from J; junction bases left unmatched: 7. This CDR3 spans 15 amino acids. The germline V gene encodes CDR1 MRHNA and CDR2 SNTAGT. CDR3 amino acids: CASSDSGQGSGKLFF. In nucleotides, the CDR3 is TGTGCCAGCAGTGACTCGGGACAGGGATCCGGGAAACTGTTTTTT.

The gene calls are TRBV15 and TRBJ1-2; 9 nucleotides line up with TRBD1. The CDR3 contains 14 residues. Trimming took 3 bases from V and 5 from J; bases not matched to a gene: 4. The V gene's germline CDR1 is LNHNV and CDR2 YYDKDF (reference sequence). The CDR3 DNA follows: TGTGCCACCAGCAGCGGACAGGGGAAGTATGGCTACACCTTC. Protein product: CATSSGQGKYGYTF.

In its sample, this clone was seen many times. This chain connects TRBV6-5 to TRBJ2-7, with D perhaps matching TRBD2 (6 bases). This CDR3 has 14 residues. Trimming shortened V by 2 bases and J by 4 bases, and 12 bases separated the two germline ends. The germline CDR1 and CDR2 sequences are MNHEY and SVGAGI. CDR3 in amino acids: CASSYQPGGYEQYF. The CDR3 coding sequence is TGTGCCAGCAGTTACCAACCCGGGGGATACGAGCAGTACTTC.

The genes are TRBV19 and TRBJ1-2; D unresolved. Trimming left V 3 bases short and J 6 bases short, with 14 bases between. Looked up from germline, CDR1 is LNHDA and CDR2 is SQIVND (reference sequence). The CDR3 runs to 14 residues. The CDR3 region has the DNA TGTGCCAGTAGTATGGGTCTTAGCCGGGATGGCTACACCTTC. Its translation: CASSMGLSRDGYTF.

CDR3 bases: TGTGCCAGCAGCTTAGGTTCAGCTAACTATGGCTACACCTTC. Its protein product is CASSLGSANYGYTF. The chain joins TRBV7-8 to TRBJ1-2; D is uncertain. The V gene lost 1 base and the J gene lost 0 bases, with 6 bases spanning the gap. CDR1 and CDR2 (germline): SGHVS, FQNEAQ. The CDR3 is 14 amino acids.

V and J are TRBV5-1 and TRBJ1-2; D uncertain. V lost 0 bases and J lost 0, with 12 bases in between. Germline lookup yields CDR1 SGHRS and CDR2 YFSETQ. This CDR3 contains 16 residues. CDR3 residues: CASSLGGTTPNYGYTF. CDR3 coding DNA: TGCGCCAGCAGCTTGGGCGGCACCACTCCTAACTATGGCTACACCTTC.

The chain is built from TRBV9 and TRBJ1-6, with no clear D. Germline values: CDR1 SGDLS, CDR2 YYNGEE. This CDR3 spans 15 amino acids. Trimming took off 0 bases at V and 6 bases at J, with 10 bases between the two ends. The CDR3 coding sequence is TGTGCCAGCAGCGTAGACGGGGTCCTTAATTCACCCCTCCACTTT. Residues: CASSVDGVLNSPLHF.

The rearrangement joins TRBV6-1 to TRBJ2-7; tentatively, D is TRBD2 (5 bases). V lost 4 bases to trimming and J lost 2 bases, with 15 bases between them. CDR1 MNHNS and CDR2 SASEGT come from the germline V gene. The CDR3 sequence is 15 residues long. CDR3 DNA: TGTGCCAGCAGTGCCTCGCGTTCGCGGGCCTACGAGCAGTACTTC. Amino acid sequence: CASSASRSRAYEQYF.

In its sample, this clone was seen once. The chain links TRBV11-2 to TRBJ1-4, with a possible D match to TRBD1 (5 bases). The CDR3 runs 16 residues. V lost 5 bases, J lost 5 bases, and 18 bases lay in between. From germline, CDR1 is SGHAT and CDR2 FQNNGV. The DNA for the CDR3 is TGTGCCAGCAGCGGGGCCTTCACAGCTTACAATGAAAAACTGTTTTTT. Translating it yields CASSGAFTAYNEKLFF.

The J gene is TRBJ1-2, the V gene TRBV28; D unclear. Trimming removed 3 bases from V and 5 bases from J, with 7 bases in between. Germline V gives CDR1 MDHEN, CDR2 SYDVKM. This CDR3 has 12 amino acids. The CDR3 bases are TGTGCCAGCAGTTTTCCCCAGTATGGCTACACCTTC. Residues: CASSFPQYGYTF.

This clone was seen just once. This chain's CDR3 is CASSGQGPVNTEAFF. The CDR3 coding sequence is TGTGCCAGCTCAGGACAGGGTCCGGTGAACACTGAAGCTTTCTTT. The chain joins TRBV18 to TRBJ1-1, with 8 nucleotides matching TRBD1. J gave up 0 bases and V 5 bases, and 5 bases lay outside the gene matches. This CDR3 has 15 residues. Germline CDR1 is KGHSH and CDR2 is LQKENI. Supplemented by reference TRBV18 and TRBJ1-1, the full variable domain reads NAGVMQNPRHLVRRRGQEARLRCSPMKGHSHVYWYRQLPEEGLKFMVYLQKENIIDESGMPKERFSAEFPKEGPSILRIQQVVRGDSAAYFCASSGQGPVNTEAFFGQGTRLTVV.

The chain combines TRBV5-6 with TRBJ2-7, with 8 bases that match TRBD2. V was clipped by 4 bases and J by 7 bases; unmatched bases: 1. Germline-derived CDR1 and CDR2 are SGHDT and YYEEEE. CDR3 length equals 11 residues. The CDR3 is CASSREGEQYF. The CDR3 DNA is TGTGCCAGCAGCCGGGAGGGGGAGCAGTACTTC. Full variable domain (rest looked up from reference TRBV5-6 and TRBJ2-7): DAGVTQSPTHLIKTRGQQVTLRCSPKSGHDTVSWYQQALGQGPQFIFQYYEEEERQRGNFPDRFSGHQFPNYSSELNVNALLLGDSALYLCASSREGEQYFGPGTRLTVT.

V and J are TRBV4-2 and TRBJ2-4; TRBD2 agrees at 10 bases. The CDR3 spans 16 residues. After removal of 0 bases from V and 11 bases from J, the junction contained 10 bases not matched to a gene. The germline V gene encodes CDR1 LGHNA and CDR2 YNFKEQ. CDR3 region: CASSQDGRTSGEFQYF. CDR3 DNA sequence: TGTGCCAGCAGCCAAGATGGTAGGACTAGCGGCGAATTTCAGTACTTC.

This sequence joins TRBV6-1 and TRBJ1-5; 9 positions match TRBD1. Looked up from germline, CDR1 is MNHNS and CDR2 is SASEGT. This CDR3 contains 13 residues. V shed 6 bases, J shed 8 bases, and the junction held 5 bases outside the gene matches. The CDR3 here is CASRTGGAEPQHF. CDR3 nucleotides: TGTGCCAGCAGAACAGGGGGCGCGGAGCCCCAGCATTTT.

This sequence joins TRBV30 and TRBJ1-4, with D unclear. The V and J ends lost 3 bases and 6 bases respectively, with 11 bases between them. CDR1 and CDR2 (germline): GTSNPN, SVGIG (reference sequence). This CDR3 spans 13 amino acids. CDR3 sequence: CAWRQRADEKLFF. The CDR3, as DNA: TGTGCCTGGAGGCAGAGGGCAGATGAAAAACTGTTTTTT.

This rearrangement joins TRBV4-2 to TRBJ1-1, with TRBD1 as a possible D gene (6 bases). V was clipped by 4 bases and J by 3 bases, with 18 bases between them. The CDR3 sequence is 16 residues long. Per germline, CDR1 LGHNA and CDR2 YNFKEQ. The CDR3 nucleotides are TGTGCCAGCAGCCGGGAGGGGAGGGGGTATGACACTGAAGCTTTCTTT. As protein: CASSREGRGYDTEAFF.

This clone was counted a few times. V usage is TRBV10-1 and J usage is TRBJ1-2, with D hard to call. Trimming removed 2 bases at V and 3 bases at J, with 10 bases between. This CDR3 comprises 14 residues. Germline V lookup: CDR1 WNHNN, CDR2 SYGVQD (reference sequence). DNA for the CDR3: TGCGCCAGCAGTGAGACACTGGGAGACTATGGCTACACCTTC. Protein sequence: CASSETLGDYGYTF.

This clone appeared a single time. The CDR3 here is CASSLRVTGYEEKLFF. CDR3 coding DNA: TGCGCCAGCAGCTTGAGGGTAACAGGGTACGAAGAAAAACTGTTTTTT. V and J are TRBV5-1 and TRBJ1-4; D is perhaps TRBD1 (6 bases). The CDR3 runs 16 residues. Germline CDR1 and CDR2: SGHRS and YFSETQ. The V end lost 1 base, the J end lost 8 bases, and 18 bases lay between the germline ends.

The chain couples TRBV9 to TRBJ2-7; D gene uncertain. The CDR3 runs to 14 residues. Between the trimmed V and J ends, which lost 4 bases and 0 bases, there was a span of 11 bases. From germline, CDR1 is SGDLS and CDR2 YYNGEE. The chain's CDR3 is CASSLQSGSYEQYF. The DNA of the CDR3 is TGTGCCAGCAGCCTCCAATCAGGCTCCTACGAGCAGTACTTC.

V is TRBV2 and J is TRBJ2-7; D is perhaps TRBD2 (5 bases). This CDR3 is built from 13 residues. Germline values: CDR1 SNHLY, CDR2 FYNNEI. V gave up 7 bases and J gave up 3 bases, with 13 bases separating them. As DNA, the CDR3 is TGTGCCAGCACCCGTCGTGGAGGCTACGAGCAGTACTTC. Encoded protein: CASTRRGGYEQYF. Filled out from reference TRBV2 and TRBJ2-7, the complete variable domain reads EPEVTQTPSHQVTQMGQEVILRCVPISNHLYFYWYRQILGQKVEFLVSFYNNEISEKSEIFDDQFSVERPDGSNFTLKIRSTKLEDSAMYFCASTRRGGYEQYFGPGTRLTVT.

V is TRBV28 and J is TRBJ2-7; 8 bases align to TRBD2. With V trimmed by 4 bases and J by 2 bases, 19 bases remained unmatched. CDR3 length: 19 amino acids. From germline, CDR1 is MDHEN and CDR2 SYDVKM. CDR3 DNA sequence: TGTGCCAGCAGTTCACCCAGAAATAAACTAGCGGTTACTGCCTACGAGCAGTACTTC. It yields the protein CASSSPRNKLAVTAYEQYF.

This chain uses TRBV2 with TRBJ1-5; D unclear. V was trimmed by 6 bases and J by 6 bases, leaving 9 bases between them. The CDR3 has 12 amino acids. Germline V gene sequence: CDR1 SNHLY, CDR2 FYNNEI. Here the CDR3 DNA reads TGTGCCAGCAGAAAGTCGGGTCAGCCCCAGCATTTT. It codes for CASRKSGQPQHF.

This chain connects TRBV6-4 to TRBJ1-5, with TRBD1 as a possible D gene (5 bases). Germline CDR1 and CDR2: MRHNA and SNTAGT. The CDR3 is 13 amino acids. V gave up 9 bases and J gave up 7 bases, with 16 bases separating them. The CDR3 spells CASAWGVGQPQHF. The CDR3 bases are TGTGCCAGTGCTTGGGGGGTGGGGCAGCCCCAGCATTTT.

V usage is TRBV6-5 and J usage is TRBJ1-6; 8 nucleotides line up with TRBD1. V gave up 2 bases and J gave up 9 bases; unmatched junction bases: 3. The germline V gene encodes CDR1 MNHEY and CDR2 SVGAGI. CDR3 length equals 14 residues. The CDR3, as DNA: TGTGCCAGCAGTTACGGGCAGGGGGCTTCACCCCTCCACTTT. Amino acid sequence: CASSYGQGASPLHF.